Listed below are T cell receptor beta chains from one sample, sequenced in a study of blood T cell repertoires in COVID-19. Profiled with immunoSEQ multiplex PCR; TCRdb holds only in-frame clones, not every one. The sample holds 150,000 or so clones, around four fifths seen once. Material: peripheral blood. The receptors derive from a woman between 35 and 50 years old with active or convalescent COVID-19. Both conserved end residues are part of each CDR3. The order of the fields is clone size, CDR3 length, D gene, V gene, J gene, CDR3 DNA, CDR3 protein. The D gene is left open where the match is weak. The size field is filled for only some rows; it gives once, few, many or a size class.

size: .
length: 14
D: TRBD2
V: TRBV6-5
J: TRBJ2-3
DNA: TGTGCCGTTAATAAGCGGGGGACGGGAGATACGCAGTATTTT
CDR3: CAVNKRGTGDTQYF

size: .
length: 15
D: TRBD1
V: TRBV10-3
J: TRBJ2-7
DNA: TGTGCCATCAGTGAGCCGGACAGGGGCAACTACGAGCAGTACTTC
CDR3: CAISEPDRGNYEQYF

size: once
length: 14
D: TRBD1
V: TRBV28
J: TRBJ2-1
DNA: TGTGCCAGCAGGGGGGACAGGCCTCGGAATGAGCAGTTCTTC
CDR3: CASRGDRPRNEQFF

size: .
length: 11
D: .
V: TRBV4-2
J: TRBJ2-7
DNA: TGTGCCAGCAGCCAAGATTTGACTAGACACTTC
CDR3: CASSQDLTRHF

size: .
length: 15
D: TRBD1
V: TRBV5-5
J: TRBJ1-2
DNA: TGTGCCAGCAGCGGGGAACAGACAGGGCCCTATGGCTACACCTTC
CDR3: CASSGEQTGPYGYTF

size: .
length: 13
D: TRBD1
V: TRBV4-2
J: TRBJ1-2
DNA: TGTGCCAGCAGCCAAGTGGGACAGGGGTTTTACACCTTC
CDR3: CASSQVGQGFYTF

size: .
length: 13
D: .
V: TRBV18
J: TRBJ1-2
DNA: TGTGCCAGCTCACCACACAGGACCTATGGCTACACCTTC
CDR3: CASSPHRTYGYTF

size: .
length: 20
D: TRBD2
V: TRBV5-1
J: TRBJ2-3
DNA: TGCGCCAGCAGCTTGAGGCTAGCGGGCATGGGGTTAACAGGCACAGATACGCAGTATTTT
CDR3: CASSLRLAGMGLTGTDTQYF

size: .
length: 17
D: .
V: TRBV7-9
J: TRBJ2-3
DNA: TGTGCCAGCAGCCTAGTGGGGCACAGGGAGGGGGCAGATACGCAGTATTTT
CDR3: CASSLVGHREGADTQYF

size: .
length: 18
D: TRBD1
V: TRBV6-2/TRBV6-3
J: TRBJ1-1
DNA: TGTGCCAGCAGTTACTCGATAGGGGGCGAAACCCTGAACACTGAAGCTTTCTTT
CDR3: CASSYSIGGETLNTEAFF

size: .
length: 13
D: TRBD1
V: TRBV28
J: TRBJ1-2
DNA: TGTGCCAGCAGTTTAGGACAGGGGTATGGCTACACCTTC
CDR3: CASSLGQGYGYTF

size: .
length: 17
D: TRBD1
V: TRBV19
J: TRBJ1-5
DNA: TGTGCCAGTAGTATCGGGGGCGGACAGGGGGGACGACAGCCCCAGCATTTT
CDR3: CASSIGGGQGGRQPQHF

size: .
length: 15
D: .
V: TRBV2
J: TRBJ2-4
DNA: TGTGCCAGCAGTGGACCGACAGTAGCCAAAAACATTCAGTACTTC
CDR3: CASSGPTVAKNIQYF

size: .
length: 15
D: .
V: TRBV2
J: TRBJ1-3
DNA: TGTGCCAGCAGTGACCGGGGGGGCTTCGGAAACACCATATATTTT
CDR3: CASSDRGGFGNTIYF

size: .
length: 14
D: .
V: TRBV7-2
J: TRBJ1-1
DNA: TGTGCCAGCAGCTTAGGGTCCAGGGTGATTGAAGCTTTCTTT
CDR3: CASSLGSRVIEAFF

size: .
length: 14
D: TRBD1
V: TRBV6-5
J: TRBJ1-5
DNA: TGTGCCAGCAGGGGACAGGGAGGAAATCAGCCCCAGCATTTT
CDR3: CASRGQGGNQPQHF

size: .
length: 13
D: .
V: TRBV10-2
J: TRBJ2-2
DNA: TGCGCCAGCAGTGAGGACAGAACCGGGGAGCTGTTTTTT
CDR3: CASSEDRTGELFF

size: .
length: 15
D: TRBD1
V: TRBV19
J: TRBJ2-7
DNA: TGTGCCAGTAGTACCCGGACAGGGAGCTCCTACGAGCAGTACTTC
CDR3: CASSTRTGSSYEQYF

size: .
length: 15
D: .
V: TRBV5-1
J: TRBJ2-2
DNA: TGCGCCAGCAGCTTGGTAGGGGGGAACACCGGGGAGCTGTTTTTT
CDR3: CASSLVGGNTGELFF

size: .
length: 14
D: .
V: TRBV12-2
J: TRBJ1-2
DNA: TGTGCAAGTCGCCCCCGGACAGCTAACTATGGCTACACCTTC
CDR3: CASRPRTANYGYTF

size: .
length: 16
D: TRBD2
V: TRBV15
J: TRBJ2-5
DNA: TGTGCCACCAGCAGAGACGGGACTAGCGGGGGAGAGACCCAGTACTTC
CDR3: CATSRDGTSGGETQYF

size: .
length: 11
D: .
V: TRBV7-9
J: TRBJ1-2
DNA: TGTGCCAGCAGCACTGCTAACGGCTACACCTTC
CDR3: CASSTANGYTF

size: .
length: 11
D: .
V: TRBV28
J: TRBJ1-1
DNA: TGTGCCAGCCTGCGACTAGGTGAAGCTTTCTTT
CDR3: CASLRLGEAFF

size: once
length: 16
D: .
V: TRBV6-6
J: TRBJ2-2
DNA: TGTGCCAGCAGTTACGGGGACTTCCCAGGGGGCGGGGAGCTGTTTTTT
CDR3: CASSYGDFPGGGELFF

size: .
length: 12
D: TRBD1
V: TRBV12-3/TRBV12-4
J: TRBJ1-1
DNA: TGTGCCAGCACCTGGGACAGGGGGAGGACTTTCTTT
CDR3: CASTWDRGRTFF

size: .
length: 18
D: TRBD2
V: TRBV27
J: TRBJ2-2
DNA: TGTGCCAGCAGTCTGGACGTTCGGGAGGGGTCGAACACCGGGGAGCTGTTTTTT
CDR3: CASSLDVREGSNTGELFF

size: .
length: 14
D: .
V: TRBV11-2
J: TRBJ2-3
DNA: TGTGCCAGCAGACCCTTCCTAGGACACGATACGCAGTATTTT
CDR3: CASRPFLGHDTQYF

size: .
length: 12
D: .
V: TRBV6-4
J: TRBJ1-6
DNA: TGTGCCAGCGTCGCCAGGGATTCACCCCTCCACTTT
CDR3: CASVARDSPLHF

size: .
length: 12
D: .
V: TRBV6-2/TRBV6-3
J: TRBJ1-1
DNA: TGTGCCAGCAGTTGGGGGGGCTCAGAAGCTTTCTTT
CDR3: CASSWGGSEAFF

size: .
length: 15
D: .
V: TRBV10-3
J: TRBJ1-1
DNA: TGTGCCATCAGTGCCCTAGGACAGAAGAACACTGAAGCTTTCTTT
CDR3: CAISALGQKNTEAFF

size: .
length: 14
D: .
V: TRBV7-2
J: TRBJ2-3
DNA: TGTGCCAGCAGCCCGGACTATGGCGCAGATACGCAGTATTTT
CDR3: CASSPDYGADTQYF

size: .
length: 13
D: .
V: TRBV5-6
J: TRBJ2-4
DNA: TGTGCCAGCAGCTTGGAGCAGGAGGACATTCAGTACTTC
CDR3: CASSLEQEDIQYF

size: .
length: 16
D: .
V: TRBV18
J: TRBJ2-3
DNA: TGTGCCAGCTCACCACCCGGGTCCCAAATCACAGATACGCAGTATTTT
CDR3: CASSPPGSQITDTQYF

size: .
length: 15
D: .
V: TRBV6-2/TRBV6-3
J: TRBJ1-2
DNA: TGTGCCAGCAGTTACTTCCCGGCCAGGGGTTATGGCTACACCTTC
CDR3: CASSYFPARGYGYTF

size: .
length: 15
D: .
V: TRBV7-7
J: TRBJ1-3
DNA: TGTGCCAGCAGCCCCCAGGCTTTCTCTGGAAACACCATATATTTT
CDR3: CASSPQAFSGNTIYF

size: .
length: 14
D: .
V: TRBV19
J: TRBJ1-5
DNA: TGTGCCAGTCGGACACCCCTGGACAATCAGCCCCAGCATTTT
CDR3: CASRTPLDNQPQHF

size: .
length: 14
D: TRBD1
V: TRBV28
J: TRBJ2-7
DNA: TGTGCCAGCATCAGTCCGGGACAGCCCTACGAGCAGTACTTC
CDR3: CASISPGQPYEQYF

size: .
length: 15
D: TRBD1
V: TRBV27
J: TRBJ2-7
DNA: TGTGCCAGCAGTTTCGTGACAGGGGCGAATCACGAGCAGTACTTC
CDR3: CASSFVTGANHEQYF

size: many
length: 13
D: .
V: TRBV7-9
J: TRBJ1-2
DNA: TGTGCCAGCAGCCGGGACTTTAACTATGGCTACACCTTC
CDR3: CASSRDFNYGYTF

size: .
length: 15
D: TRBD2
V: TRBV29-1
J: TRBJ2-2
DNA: TGCAGCGTCAGGGAGCGGGACTCGAACACCGGGGAGCTGTTTTTT
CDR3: CSVRERDSNTGELFF

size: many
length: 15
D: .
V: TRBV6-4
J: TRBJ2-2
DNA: TGTGCCAGCAGTGAACAACAGGCTCTTACCGGGGAGCTGTTTTTT
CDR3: CASSEQQALTGELFF

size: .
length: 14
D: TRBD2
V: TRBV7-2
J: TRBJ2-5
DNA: TGTGCCAGCAGCTCTAGCGGGAGTGGGGAGACCCAGTACTTC
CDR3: CASSSSGSGETQYF

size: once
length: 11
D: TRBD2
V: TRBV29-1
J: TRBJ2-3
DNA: TGCAGCGTTCGGGGGGCAGATACGCAGTATTTT
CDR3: CSVRGADTQYF

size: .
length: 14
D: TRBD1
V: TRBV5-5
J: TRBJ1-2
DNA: TGTGCCAGCAGCGTGGCAGGGACAGACTATGGCTACACCTTC
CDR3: CASSVAGTDYGYTF

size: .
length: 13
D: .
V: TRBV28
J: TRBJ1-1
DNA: TGTGCCAGCAGACTACAGGGTAACACTGAAGCTTTCTTT
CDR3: CASRLQGNTEAFF

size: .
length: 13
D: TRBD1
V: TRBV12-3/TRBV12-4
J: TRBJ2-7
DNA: TGTGCCAGCAGTTTCGGACAGGCCTACGAGCAGTACTTC
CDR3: CASSFGQAYEQYF

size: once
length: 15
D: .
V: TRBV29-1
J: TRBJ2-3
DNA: TGCAGCGTCCTGCGGGTGGGGGGAAGCACAGATACGCAGTATTTT
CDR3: CSVLRVGGSTDTQYF

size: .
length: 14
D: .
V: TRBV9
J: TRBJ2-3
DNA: TGTGCCAGCAGCGTAGCCCCCGCGCGAGATACGCAGTATTTT
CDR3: CASSVAPARDTQYF